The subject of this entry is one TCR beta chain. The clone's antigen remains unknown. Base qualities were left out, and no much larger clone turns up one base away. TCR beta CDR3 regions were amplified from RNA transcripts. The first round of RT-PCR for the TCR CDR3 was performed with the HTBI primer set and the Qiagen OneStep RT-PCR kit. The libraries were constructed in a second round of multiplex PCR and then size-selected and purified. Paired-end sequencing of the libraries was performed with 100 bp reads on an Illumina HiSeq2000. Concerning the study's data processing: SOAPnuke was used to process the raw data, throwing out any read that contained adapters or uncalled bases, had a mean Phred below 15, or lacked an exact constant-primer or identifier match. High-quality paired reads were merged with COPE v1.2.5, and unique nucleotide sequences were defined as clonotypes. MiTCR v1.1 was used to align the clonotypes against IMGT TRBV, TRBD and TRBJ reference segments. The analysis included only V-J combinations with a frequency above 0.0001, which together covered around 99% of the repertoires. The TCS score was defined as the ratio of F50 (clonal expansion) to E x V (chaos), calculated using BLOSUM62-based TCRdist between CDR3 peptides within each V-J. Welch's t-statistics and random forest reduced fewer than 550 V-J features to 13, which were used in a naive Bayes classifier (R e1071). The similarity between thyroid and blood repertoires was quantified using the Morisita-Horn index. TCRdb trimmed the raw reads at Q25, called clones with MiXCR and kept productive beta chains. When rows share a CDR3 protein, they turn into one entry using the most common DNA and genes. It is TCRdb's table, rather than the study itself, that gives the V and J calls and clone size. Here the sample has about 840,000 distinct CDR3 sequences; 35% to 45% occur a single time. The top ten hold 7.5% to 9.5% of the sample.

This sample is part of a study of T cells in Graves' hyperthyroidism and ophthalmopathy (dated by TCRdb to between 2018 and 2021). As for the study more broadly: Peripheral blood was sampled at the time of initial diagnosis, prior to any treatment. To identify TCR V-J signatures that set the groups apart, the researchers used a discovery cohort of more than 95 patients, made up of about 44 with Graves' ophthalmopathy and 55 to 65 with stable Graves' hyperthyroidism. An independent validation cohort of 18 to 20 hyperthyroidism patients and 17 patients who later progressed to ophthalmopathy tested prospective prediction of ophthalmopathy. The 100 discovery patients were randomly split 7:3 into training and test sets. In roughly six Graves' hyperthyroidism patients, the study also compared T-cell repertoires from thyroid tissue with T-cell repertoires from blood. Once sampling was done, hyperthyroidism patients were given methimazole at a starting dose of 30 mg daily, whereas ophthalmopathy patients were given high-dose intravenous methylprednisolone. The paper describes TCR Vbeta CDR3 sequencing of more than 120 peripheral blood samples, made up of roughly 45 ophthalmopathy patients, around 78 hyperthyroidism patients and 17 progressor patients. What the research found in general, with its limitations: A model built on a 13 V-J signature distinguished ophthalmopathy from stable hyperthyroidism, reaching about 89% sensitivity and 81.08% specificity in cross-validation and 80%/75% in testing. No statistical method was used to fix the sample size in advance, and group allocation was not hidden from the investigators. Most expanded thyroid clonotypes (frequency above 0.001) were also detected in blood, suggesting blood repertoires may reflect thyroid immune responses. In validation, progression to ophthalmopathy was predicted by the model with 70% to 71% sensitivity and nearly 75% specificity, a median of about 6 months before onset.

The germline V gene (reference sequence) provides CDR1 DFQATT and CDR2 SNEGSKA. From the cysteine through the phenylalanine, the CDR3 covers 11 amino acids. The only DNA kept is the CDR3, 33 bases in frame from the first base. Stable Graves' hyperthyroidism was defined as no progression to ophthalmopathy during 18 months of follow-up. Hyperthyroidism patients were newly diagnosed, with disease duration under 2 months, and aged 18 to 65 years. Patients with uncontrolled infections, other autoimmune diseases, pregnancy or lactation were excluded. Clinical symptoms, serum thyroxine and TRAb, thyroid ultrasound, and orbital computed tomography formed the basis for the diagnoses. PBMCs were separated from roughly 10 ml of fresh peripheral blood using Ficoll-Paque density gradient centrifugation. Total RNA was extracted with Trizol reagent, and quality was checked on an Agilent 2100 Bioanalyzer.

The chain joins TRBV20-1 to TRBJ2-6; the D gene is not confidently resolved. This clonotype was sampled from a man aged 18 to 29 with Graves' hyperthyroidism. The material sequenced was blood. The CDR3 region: CSLPGANVLTF. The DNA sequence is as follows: TGCAGCTTACCTGGGGCCAACGTCCTGACTTTC.